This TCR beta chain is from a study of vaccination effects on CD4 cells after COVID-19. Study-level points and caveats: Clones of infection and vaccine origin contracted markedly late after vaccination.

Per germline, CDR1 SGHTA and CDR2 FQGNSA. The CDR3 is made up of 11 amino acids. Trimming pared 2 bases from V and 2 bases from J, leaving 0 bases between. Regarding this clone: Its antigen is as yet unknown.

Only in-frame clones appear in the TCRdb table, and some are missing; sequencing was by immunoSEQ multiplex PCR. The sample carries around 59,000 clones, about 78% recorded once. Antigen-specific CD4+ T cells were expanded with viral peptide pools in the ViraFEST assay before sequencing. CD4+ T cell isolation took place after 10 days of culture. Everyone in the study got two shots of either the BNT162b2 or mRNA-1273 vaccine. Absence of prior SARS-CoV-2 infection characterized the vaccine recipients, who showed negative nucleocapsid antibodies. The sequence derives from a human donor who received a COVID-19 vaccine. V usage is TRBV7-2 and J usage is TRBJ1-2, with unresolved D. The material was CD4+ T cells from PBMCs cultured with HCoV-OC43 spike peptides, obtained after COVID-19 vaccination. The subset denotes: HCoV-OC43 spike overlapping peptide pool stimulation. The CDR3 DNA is TGTGCCAGCAGCTTAAACTATGGCTACACCTTC. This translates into CASSLNYGYTF.